A selection of T cell receptor beta chains follows, all from one sample in a study of shared clonotypes between healthy human individuals. This table comes from immunoSEQ multiplex PCR, and its TCRdb copy is limited to in-frame clones, with some not included. The table includes around 2,000,000 clones, about 95% detected once. Sample: naive CD8+ T cells sorted from blood. The receptors derive from a man younger than 35 in good health. Each CDR3 is given with its conserved first and last residue.

V gene: TRBV19
CDR3 length: 13
CDR3 protein: CASSVWWDTEAFF

V gene: TRBV4-1
CDR3 length: 13
CDR3 protein: CASSQTRDGEQYF

V gene: TRBV5-1
CDR3 length: 13
CDR3 protein: CASSFGSGIEAFF

V gene: TRBV28
CDR3 length: 16
CDR3 protein: CASNLRGPGEGSPLHF

V gene: TRBV7-3
CDR3 length: 16
CDR3 protein: CASSLNGQGPMDGYTF

V gene: TRBV14
CDR3 length: 15
CDR3 protein: CASSQDVGQQETQYF

V gene: TRBV27
CDR3 length: 16
CDR3 protein: CASSPPGQGATYEQYF

V gene: TRBV7-8
CDR3 length: 17
CDR3 protein: CASSPNRDAGTSPEQYF

V gene: TRBV4-1
CDR3 length: 15
CDR3 protein: CASSQEGGTPEEQYF

V gene: TRBV27
CDR3 length: 15
CDR3 protein: CASSLGYLSNQPQHF

V gene: TRBV10-1
CDR3 length: 14
CDR3 protein: CARYGQGAIYEQYF

V gene: TRBV27
CDR3 length: 12
CDR3 protein: CASSFPGNEQYF

V gene: TRBV29-1
CDR3 length: 11
CDR3 protein: CSVEPGTEAFF

V gene: TRBV18
CDR3 length: 15
CDR3 protein: CASSPPIQWNTEAFF

V gene: TRBV27
CDR3 length: 14
CDR3 protein: CATEAGTPTDTQYF

V gene: TRBV28
CDR3 length: 16
CDR3 protein: CASTLSQDRVTDTQYF

V gene: TRBV7-8
CDR3 length: 13
CDR3 protein: CASSLELLYEQYF

V gene: TRBV6-6
CDR3 length: 13
CDR3 protein: CASQSGDNTEAFF

V gene: TRBV4-1
CDR3 length: 16
CDR3 protein: CASSPLQGRGNQPQHF

V gene: TRBV6-6
CDR3 length: 13
CDR3 protein: CASSYFRVETQYF

V gene: TRBV6-6
CDR3 length: 12
CDR3 protein: CASSYTKETQYF

V gene: TRBV30
CDR3 length: 13
CDR3 protein: CAWSGTGGTEAFF

V gene: TRBV28
CDR3 length: 11
CDR3 protein: CASSLYTEAFF

V gene: TRBV11-2
CDR3 length: 16
CDR3 protein: CASSLGGLQFNEKLFF

V gene: TRBV27
CDR3 length: 13
CDR3 protein: CASSITGAYEQYF

V gene: TRBV18
CDR3 length: 13
CDR3 protein: CASSPDGTGELFF

V gene: TRBV4-1
CDR3 length: 12
CDR3 protein: CASSHSPYEQYF

V gene: TRBV7-9
CDR3 length: 16
CDR3 protein: CASSLGTAAAGYGYTF

V gene: TRBV7-9
CDR3 length: 11
CDR3 protein: CASSLADGYTF

V gene: TRBV6-5
CDR3 length: 15
CDR3 protein: CASSYGSGANQPQHF

V gene: TRBV6-5
CDR3 length: 15
CDR3 protein: CASSYSANMNTEAFF

V gene: TRBV4-3
CDR3 length: 13
CDR3 protein: CASSQDRSYEQYF

V gene: TRBV10-1
CDR3 length: 16
CDR3 protein: CATIPGPGSGGNTIYF

V gene: TRBV5-6
CDR3 length: 14
CDR3 protein: CASSPGLSTGELFF

V gene: TRBV27
CDR3 length: 14
CDR3 protein: CASSEGFSNQPQHF

V gene: TRBV30
CDR3 length: 14
CDR3 protein: CAWSVLAGVDEQYF

V gene: TRBV7-8
CDR3 length: 15
CDR3 protein: CASSPGTGPFWEQYF

V gene: TRBV6-1
CDR3 length: 14
CDR3 protein: CAAGQGVLGQPQHF

V gene: TRBV9
CDR3 length: 15
CDR3 protein: CASSPDVAYTDTQYF

V gene: TRBV11-2
CDR3 length: 15
CDR3 protein: CASSSGPIDTGELFF

V gene: TRBV10-1
CDR3 length: 17
CDR3 protein: CASSVGSPGVETGELFF

V gene: TRBV5-5
CDR3 length: 13
CDR3 protein: CASSLEGEYGYTF

V gene: TRBV15
CDR3 length: 13
CDR3 protein: CATSEGLSETQYF

V gene: TRBV29-1
CDR3 length: 16
CDR3 protein: CSVEGLRDRVGTEAFF

V gene: TRBV27
CDR3 length: 13
CDR3 protein: CASSLSLAGEQYF

V gene: TRBV6-6
CDR3 length: 16
CDR3 protein: CASSYSFRGQDTEAFF

V gene: TRBV6-1
CDR3 length: 12
CDR3 protein: CASSESRNTIYF

V gene: TRBV13
CDR3 length: 16
CDR3 protein: CASSLTLDRSADIQYF

V gene: TRBV11-3
CDR3 length: 13
CDR3 protein: CASSLDWRDTQYF

V gene: TRBV19
CDR3 length: 16
CDR3 protein: CASSPSFGQASYEQYF

V gene: TRBV6-1
CDR3 length: 15
CDR3 protein: CASSATGTGSYEQYF

V gene: TRBV12-5
CDR3 length: 15
CDR3 protein: CASGLGTSGAMSAFF

V gene: TRBV21-1
CDR3 length: 18
CDR3 protein: CASSKFYRPWDSYNEQFF